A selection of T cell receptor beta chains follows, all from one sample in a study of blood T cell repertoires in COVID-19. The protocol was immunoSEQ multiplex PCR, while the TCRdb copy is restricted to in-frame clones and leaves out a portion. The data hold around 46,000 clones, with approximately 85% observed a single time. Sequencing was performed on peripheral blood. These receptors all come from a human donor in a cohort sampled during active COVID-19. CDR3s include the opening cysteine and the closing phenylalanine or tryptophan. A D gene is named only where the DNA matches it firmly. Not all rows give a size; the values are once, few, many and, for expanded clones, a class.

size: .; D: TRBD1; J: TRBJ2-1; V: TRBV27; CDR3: CASSPHTGGRRNEQFF; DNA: TGTGCCAGCAGTCCCCATACAGGGGGCCGACGGAATGAGCAGTTCTTC
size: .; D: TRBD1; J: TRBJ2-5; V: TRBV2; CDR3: CASMPGQGAGTQYF; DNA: TGTGCCAGCATGCCCGGACAGGGGGCTGGGACCCAGTACTTC
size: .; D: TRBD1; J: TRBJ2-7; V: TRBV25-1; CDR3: CASSHGTVNPYEQYF; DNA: TGTGCCAGCAGTCACGGGACAGTCAACCCCTACGAGCAGTACTTC
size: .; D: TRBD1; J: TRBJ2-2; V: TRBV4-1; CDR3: CASSQEGDRVATGELFF; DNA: TGCGCCAGCAGCCAAGAGGGGGACAGGGTCGCCACCGGGGAGCTGTTTTTT
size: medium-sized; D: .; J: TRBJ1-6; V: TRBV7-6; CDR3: CASSSNTNSPLHF; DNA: TGTGCCAGCAGCTCTAATACCAATTCACCCCTCCACTTT
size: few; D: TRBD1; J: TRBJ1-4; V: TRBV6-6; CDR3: CASQRTDREGEKLFF; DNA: TGTGCCAGCCAGCGAACTGACAGGGAAGGAGAAAAACTGTTTTTT
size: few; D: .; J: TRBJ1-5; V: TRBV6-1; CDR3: CASSEVLVSGYSNQPQHF; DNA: TGTGCCAGCAGTGAAGTTCTCGTTTCAGGGTATAGCAATCAGCCCCAGCATTTT
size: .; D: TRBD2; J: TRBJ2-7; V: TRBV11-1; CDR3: CASSLSSGAYEQYF; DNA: TGTGCCAGCAGCCTCTCTAGCGGGGCCTACGAGCAGTACTTC
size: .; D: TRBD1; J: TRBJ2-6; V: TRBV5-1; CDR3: CASSSTGGAGANVLTF; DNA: TGCGCCAGCAGCTCGACAGGGGGCGCTGGGGCCAACGTCCTGACTTTC
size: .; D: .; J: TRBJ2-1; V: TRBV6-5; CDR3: CASSYSSGSVNEQFF; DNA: TGTGCCAGCAGTTACAGCTCAGGGTCCGTAAATGAGCAGTTCTTC
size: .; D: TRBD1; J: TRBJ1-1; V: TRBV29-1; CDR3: CSGTGGANTEAFF; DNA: TGCAGCGGAACAGGGGGGGCGAACACTGAAGCTTTCTTT